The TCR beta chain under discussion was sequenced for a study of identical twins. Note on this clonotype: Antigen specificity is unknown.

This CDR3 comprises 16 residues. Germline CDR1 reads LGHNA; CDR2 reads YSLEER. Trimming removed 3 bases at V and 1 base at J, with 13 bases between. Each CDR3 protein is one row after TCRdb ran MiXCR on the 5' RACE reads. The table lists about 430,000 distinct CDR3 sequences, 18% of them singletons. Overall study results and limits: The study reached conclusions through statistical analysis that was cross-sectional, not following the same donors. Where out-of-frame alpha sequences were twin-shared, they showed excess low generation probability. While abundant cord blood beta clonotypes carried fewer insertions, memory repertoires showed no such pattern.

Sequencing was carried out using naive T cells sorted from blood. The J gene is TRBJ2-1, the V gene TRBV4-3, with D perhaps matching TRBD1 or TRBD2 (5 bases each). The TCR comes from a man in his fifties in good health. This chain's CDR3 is CASSQAGTGSYNEQFF. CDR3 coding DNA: TGCGCCAGCAGCCAGGCCGGGACCGGATCCTACAATGAGCAGTTCTTC.